One and the same sample provided the 25 T cell receptor beta chains below, sequenced in a study of blood T cell repertoires in COVID-19. The method was immunoSEQ multiplex PCR; TCRdb's version includes in-frame clones alone and lacks a portion of them. The table shows 25,000 to 35,000 clones, with roughly nine tenths occurring only once. The sequencing sample was made of peripheral blood. The receptors stem from a human donor with active COVID-19. The donor label of this sample is uncertain.

The chain couples TRBV2 to TRBJ2-3, with 9 bases that match TRBD1. V shed 7 bases, J shed 0 bases, and the junction held 5 bases outside the gene matches. The germline V gene encodes CDR1 SNHLY and CDR2 FYNNEI. The CDR3 extends over 15 amino acids. CDR3 sequence (DNA): TGTGCCAGCAACCCACAGGGGGCTAGCACAGATACGCAGTATTTT. Protein sequence: CASNPQGASTDTQYF.

The gene calls are TRBV6-5 and TRBJ1-3; 7 nucleotides match TRBD1. Germline CDR1 MNHEY, CDR2 SVGAGI. Germline trimming cut 5 bases from V and 2 bases from J; bases unmatched to any gene: 3. CDR3 size: 14 residues. CDR3 loop: CASSTGTAGNTIYF. CDR3 DNA sequence: TGTGCCAGCAGTACCGGGACAGCTGGAAACACCATATATTTT.

The gene calls are TRBV18 and TRBJ2-4; D possibly corresponds to TRBD1 (6 bases). V was pared by 3 bases and J by 2 bases, with 11 bases between. In germline, CDR1 is KGHSH, CDR2 LQKENI. The CDR3 covers 15 residues. The CDR3 nucleotides are TGTGCCAGCTCACCCCAGGGGAGTTCCAAAAACATTCAGTACTTC. It yields the protein CASSPQGSSKNIQYF.

The rearrangement joins TRBV19 to TRBJ2-1, with 8 bases identical to TRBD1. Per germline, CDR1 LNHDA and CDR2 SQIVND (reference sequence). CDR3 size: 13 residues. V was clipped by 4 bases and J by 7 bases; unmatched bases: 3. This CDR3 is CASSTWTGNEQFF. CDR3 nucleotides: TGTGCCAGTAGTACTTGGACAGGGAATGAGCAGTTCTTC.

This chain joins TRBV18 and TRBJ2-7; D possibly corresponds to TRBD2 (6 bases). This CDR3 has 11 amino acids. CDR1 and CDR2 (germline): KGHSH, LQKENI. V lost 5 bases and J 6 bases, leaving 8 bases between the germline ends. CDR3 DNA sequence: TGTGCCAGCTCAGGGACTGCCGAGCAGTACTTC. Protein sequence: CASSGTAEQYF.

V and J are TRBV7-2 and TRBJ1-1, with a weak D call TRBD1 (6 bases). Germline V gene lookup returns CDR1 SGHTA and CDR2 FQGNSA. The CDR3 loop spans 15 amino acids. The V and J ends lost 9 bases and 3 bases respectively, with 20 bases between them. For the CDR3, the DNA is TGTGCCAGTTTTATGCGGGGGGGGCGAGACACTGAAGCTTTCTTT. This encodes CASFMRGGRDTEAFF. Supplemented by reference TRBV7-2 and TRBJ1-1, the full variable domain reads GAGVSQSPSNKVTEKGKDVELRCDPISGHTALYWYRQSLGQGLEFLIYFQGNSAPDKSGLPSDRFSAERTGGSVSTLTIQRTQQEDSAVYLCASFMRGGRDTEAFFGQGTRLTVV.

This chain uses TRBV13 with TRBJ1-1; D remains unclear. Germline CDR1 reads PRHDT; CDR2 reads FYEKMQ (reference sequence). This CDR3 spans 14 amino acids. V lost 9 bases to trimming and J lost 0 bases, with 14 bases between them. The DNA for the CDR3 is TGTGCCAGTCCCGGGCGGGGAATGAACACTGAAGCTTTCTTT. Protein sequence: CASPGRGMNTEAFF. Supplemented by reference TRBV13 and TRBJ1-1, the full variable domain reads AAGVIQSPRHLIKEKRETATLKCYPIPRHDTVYWYQQGPGQDPQFLISFYEKMQSDKGSIPDRFSAQQFSDYHSELNMSSLELGDSALYFCASPGRGMNTEAFFGQGTRLTVV.

The genes are TRBV5-1 and TRBJ2-3, with TRBD2 as a possible D gene (5 bases). CDR3 length: 17 amino acids. Trimming shortened V by 0 bases and J by 2 bases, and 16 bases separated the two germline ends. Germline CDR1 SGHRS, CDR2 YFSETQ. The DNA for the CDR3 is TGCGCCAGCAGCTTGGGAGGGAACGGGCGGCTCACAGATACGCAGTATTTT. Amino acid sequence: CASSLGGNGRLTDTQYF. Combining the CDR3 with reference TRBV5-1 and TRBJ2-3 gives the whole variable domain KAGVTQTPRYLIKTRGQQVTLSCSPISGHRSVSWYQQTPGQGLQFLFEYFSETQRNKGNFPGRFSGRQFSNSRSEMNVSTLELGDSALYLCASSLGGNGRLTDTQYFGPGTRLTVL.

In this sample, this clone turned up once. This chain links TRBV5-1 with TRBJ2-5; 9 nucleotides match TRBD2. The V gene end was trimmed by 0 bases and the J gene end by 5 bases; junction bases not matched to a gene: 8. The germline V gene encodes CDR1 SGHRS and CDR2 YFSETQ. The CDR3 has 16 amino acids. In DNA, the CDR3 is TGCGCCAGCAGCTTGGCTGGCCTAGCGGGGCGGGAGACCCAGTACTTC. It codes for CASSLAGLAGRETQYF.

For the CDR3, the DNA is TGTGCCAGCAGCCATAAGGGGGCGAACACTGAAGCTTTCTTT. This sequence encodes CASSHKGANTEAFF. The rearrangement links TRBV3-1 (or the pseudogene TRBV3-2) to TRBJ1-1, with 7 bases identical to TRBD1. V dropped 3 bases and J dropped 1; count of bases not matched to a gene: 2. The CDR3 has 14 residues. CDR1 is LGHDT and CDR2 is YNNKEL in the germline V gene (reference sequence).

The chain is built from TRBV2 and TRBJ2-6; 8 bases match TRBD1. CDR1 and CDR2 (germline): SNHLY, FYNNEI. The CDR3 has 18 amino acids. V lost 6 bases to trimming and J lost 0 bases; unmatched junction nucleotides: 10. Here the CDR3 reads CASRSLTGANSGANVLTF. The DNA for the CDR3 is TGTGCCAGCAGATCACTGACAGGGGCCAACTCTGGGGCCAACGTCCTGACTTTC.

This clone came up a few times. CDR3 sequence: CASTGVSGQPQHF. The CDR3 DNA sequence: TGTGCCAGCACCGGCGTTAGCGGGCAGCCCCAGCATTTT. The chain recombines TRBV6-6 with TRBJ1-5; D not certain. The CDR3 is 13 amino acids. The V and J ends lost 7 bases and 7 bases respectively, with 14 bases between them. Germline V gene lookup returns CDR1 MNHNY and CDR2 SVGAGI (reference sequence).

The gene calls are TRBV28 and TRBJ2-7; perhaps TRBD2 as D (5 bases). This CDR3 is 19 amino acids long. V was trimmed by 2 bases and J by 2 bases, leaving 25 bases between them. Germline V lookup: CDR1 MDHEN, CDR2 SYDVKM. CDR3 nucleotide sequence: TGTGCCAGCAGTTTAAGGGTTCTCGGGGAAAGGCCCACCCCCTACGAGCAGTACTTC. As protein: CASSLRVLGERPTPYEQYF.

The V gene is TRBV7-2, the J gene TRBJ2-7, with 9 bases lining up with TRBD2. This CDR3 has 16 residues. Looked up from germline, CDR1 is SGHTA and CDR2 is FQGNSA. The trim removed 5 bases at V and 0 bases at J, leaving 8 bases unmatched. The CDR3 reads CASSEYGLASSYEQYF. The CDR3 DNA is TGTGCCAGCAGCGAATACGGACTAGCGTCCTCCTACGAGCAGTACTTC.

V and J are TRBV28 and TRBJ2-7; 8 bases align to TRBD1. CDR3 length: 13 amino acids. The V gene's germline CDR1 is MDHEN and CDR2 SYDVKM. J lost 2 bases, V lost 4 bases, and 1 base had no gene match. CDR3: CASSSGGPYEQYF. CDR3 nucleotide sequence: TGTGCCAGCAGTTCAGGGGGCCCCTACGAGCAGTACTTC.

This chain links TRBV18 with TRBJ2-3; weak D call: TRBD1 (7 bases). CDR3 size: 15 residues. Trimming removed 5 bases from V and 2 bases from J, with 14 bases in between. CDR1 KGHSH and CDR2 LQKENI come from the germline V gene. CDR3 residues: CASSSRQGLTDTQYF. Here the CDR3 DNA reads TGTGCCAGCTCATCACGACAGGGACTCACAGATACGCAGTATTTT. Supplemented by reference TRBV18 and TRBJ2-3, the full variable domain reads NAGVMQNPRHLVRRRGQEARLRCSPMKGHSHVYWYRQLPEEGLKFMVYLQKENIIDESGMPKERFSAEFPKEGPSILRIQQVVRGDSAAYFCASSSRQGLTDTQYFGPGTRLTVL.

This chain joins TRBV27 and TRBJ1-1; possibly TRBD1 for D (6 bases). This CDR3 is built from 17 residues. Germline V gene lookup returns CDR1 MNHEY and CDR2 SMNVEV (reference sequence). Trimming shortened V by 3 bases and J by 0 bases, and 17 bases separated the two germline ends. CDR3 coding DNA: TGTGCCAGCAGTTTGAGGGGGAGAGGGTATATGAACACTGAAGCTTTCTTT. It specifies CASSLRGRGYMNTEAFF.

The J gene is TRBJ2-5, the V gene TRBV2; TRBD2 aligns across 8 bases. CDR1 and CDR2 from the germline V gene are SNHLY and FYNNEI. With V trimmed by 8 bases and J by 4 bases, 12 bases remained unmatched. The CDR3 is made up of 15 amino acids. CDR3 DNA sequence: TGTGCCAGCCACTTTTCGACTAGCGAGGGAGAGACCCAGTACTTC. This gives the protein CASHFSTSEGETQYF.

This chain connects TRBV3-1 (or the pseudogene TRBV3-2) to TRBJ1-5; D is undetermined. The length of the CDR3 is 14 residues. The germline gives CDR1 LGHDT, CDR2 YNNKEL (reference sequence). V dropped 0 bases and J dropped 1 base, with 4 bases sitting between them. Here the CDR3 DNA reads TGTGCCAGCAGCCAAGATAGAAGCAATCAGCCCCAGCATTTT. This translates into CASSQDRSNQPQHF.

The V call is TRBV28, the J call TRBJ1-2, with 7 bases matching TRBD1. Germline V gene sequence: CDR1 MDHEN, CDR2 SYDVKM. The CDR3 is made up of 14 amino acids. V was clipped by 5 bases and J by 8 bases; unmatched bases: 11. The CDR3 loop is CASSTGTAPWGYTF. For the CDR3, the DNA is TGTGCCAGCAGTACCGGGACAGCCCCCTGGGGCTACACCTTC.

The rearrangement uses TRBV3-1 (or the pseudogene TRBV3-2) and TRBJ2-5, with TRBD2 matching 16 bases. Germline-derived CDR1 and CDR2 are LGHDT and YNNKEL (reference sequence). The CDR3 runs 19 residues. J was trimmed by 5 bases and V by 0 bases; bases with no gene match: 9. The CDR3 loop is CASSQEDMGLAGGEETQYF. CDR3 nucleotides: TGTGCCAGCAGCCAAGAAGACATGGGACTAGCGGGAGGGGAGGAGACCCAGTACTTC.

This clone was observed a single time. The chain couples TRBV18 to TRBJ1-6; a possible D gene is TRBD1 (6 bases). The V and J ends lost 3 bases and 0 bases respectively, with 15 bases between them. The CDR3 spans 18 residues. In germline, CDR1 is KGHSH, CDR2 LQKENI. The CDR3 nucleotides read TGTGCCAGCTCACCGATTCAGGGGACAAGCTCCTATAATTCACCCCTCCACTTT. It encodes CASSPIQGTSSYNSPLHF.

The rearrangement links TRBV7-2 to TRBJ2-7; TRBD1 aligns across 7 bases. The ends lost 5 bases at V and 1 base at J; junction bases unmatched: 8. CDR1 and CDR2 (germline): SGHTA, FQGNSA. The CDR3 is 15 residues long. CDR3 bases: TGTGCCAGCAGCACCCGGGACAGCCCGTCCTACGAGCAGTACTTC. Amino acid sequence: CASSTRDSPSYEQYF.

This clone has a single count. This rearrangement joins TRBV12-3 or TRBV12-4 to TRBJ2-7; 12 bases agree with TRBD2. CDR3 length: 13 residues. Trimming removed 6 bases from V and 4 bases from J; junction bases left unmatched: 1. Here the CDR3 reads CASSGTSGYEQYF. CDR3 nucleotides: TGTGCCAGCAGCGGGACTAGCGGGTACGAGCAGTACTTC.

V is TRBV29-1 and J is TRBJ1-3; weak D call: TRBD1 (6 bases). The germline V gene has CDR1 SQVTM and CDR2 ANQGSEA. Trimming left V 7 bases short and J 8 bases short, with 15 bases between. This CDR3 comprises 12 residues. The CDR3 loop reads CSALTGTHTIYF. As DNA, the CDR3 is TGCAGCGCCTTGACAGGCACCCACACCATATATTTT.